The source of this TCR beta chain is a study of blood T cells in healthy people across ages. No fewer than 6 million PBMCs went into each sample. PCR was performed a second time for about 7 to 12 cycles using a sample-barcoded 5' primer and a J-beta primer mix. MiXCR, applied by TCRdb to the 5' RACE reads, yields one record per CDR3 protein. The table lists 1 million or so distinct CDR3 sequences, around 43% of them singletons. The CDR3 has 14 amino acids. Germline V gene sequence: CDR1 DFQATT, CDR2 SNEGSKA (reference sequence). The trim removed 6 bases at V and 5 bases at J, leaving 9 bases unmatched.

This chain links TRBV20-1 with TRBJ2-3; 9 positions agree with TRBD2. This TCR was sampled from a woman aged 60-70 years in good health. What was sequenced was blood. The CDR3 loop reads CSALISGSGDTQYF. Written as DNA, the CDR3 is TGCAGTGCCCTAATTAGCGGGAGTGGAGATACGCAGTATTTT.